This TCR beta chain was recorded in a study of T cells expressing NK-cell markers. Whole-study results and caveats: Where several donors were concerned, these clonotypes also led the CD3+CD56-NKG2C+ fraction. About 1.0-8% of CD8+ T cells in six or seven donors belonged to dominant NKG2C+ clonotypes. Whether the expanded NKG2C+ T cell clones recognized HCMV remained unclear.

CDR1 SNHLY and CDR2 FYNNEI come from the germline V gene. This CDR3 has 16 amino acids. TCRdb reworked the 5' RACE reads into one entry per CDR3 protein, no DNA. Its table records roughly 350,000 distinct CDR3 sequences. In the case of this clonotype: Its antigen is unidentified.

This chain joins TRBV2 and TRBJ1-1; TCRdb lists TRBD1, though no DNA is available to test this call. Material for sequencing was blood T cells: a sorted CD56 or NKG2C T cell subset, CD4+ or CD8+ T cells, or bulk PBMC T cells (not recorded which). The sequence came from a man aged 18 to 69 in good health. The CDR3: CASSEKGLFLGAEAFF.